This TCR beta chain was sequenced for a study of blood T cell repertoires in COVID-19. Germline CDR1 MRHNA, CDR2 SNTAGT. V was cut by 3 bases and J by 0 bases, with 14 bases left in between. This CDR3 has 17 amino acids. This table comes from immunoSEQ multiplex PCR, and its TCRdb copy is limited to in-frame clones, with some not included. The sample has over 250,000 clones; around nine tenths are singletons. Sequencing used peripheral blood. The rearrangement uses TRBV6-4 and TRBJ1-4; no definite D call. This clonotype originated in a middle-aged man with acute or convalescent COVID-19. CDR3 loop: CASSDLAVVSTNEKLFF. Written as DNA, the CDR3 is TGTGCCAGCAGTGATTTAGCAGTAGTGTCAACTAATGAAAAACTGTTTTTT.